These T cell receptor beta chains were read from a single sample in a study of T cells in Graves' hyperthyroidism and ophthalmopathy. TCRdb independently ran MiXCR on the multiplex PCR reads; one entry per CDR3 protein. The table includes a few hundred thousand distinct CDR3 sequences, around 14% detected once. Specimen: blood. The receptor source for this set is a woman younger than 30 with Graves' hyperthyroidism. Both conserved end residues are part of each CDR3. A D gene is named only where the DNA matches it firmly. Some rows mark clone size as missing; the rest say once, few, many or name a class of expanded clone.

>many|NA|TRBJ2-7|TRBV12-3/TRBV12-4
TGTGCCAGCAGTTTGAGCTACTCCTACGAGCAGTACTTC
CASSLSYSYEQYF
>many|NA|TRBJ1-1|TRBV30
TGTGCCTGGTACTTGGAGGTAACCACTGAAGCTTTCTTT
CAWYLEVTTEAFF
>many|NA|TRBJ2-2|TRBV12-3/TRBV12-4
TGTGCCAGCAGTTTAGTTCGGGCTGACCGGGGGGAGCTGTTTTTT
CASSLVRADRGELFF
>many|TRBD1|TRBJ1-1|TRBV7-9
TGTGCCAGCAGCTTAGTATATGACAGGGTCGGAGCTTTCTTT
CASSLVYDRVGAFF
>many|NA|TRBJ2-2|TRBV3-1
TGTGCCAGCAGCCGGATTGGGCCTGGCGCCGGGGAGCTGTTTTTT
CASSRIGPGAGELFF
>many|TRBD2|TRBJ2-1|TRBV12-3/TRBV12-4
TGTGCCAGCAGCCCAGGACTAGCGGGCCCAGGGCAGTTCTTC
CASSPGLAGPGQFF
>NA|NA|TRBJ2-2|TRBV7-3
TGTGCCAGCAGCTCCCCAGACGCCGGGGAGCTGTTTTTT
CASSSPDAGELFF
>NA|NA|TRBJ1-2|TRBV24-1
TGTGCCACCAGTCGGTATAGGAACCTCTATGGCTACACCTTC
CATSRYRNLYGYTF
>many|NA|TRBJ1-1|TRBV6-1
TGTGCCAGCAGACCCATCGACAGGGAAGCTTTCTTT
CASRPIDREAFF
>many|NA|TRBJ2-2|TRBV20-1
TGCAGTGCTAGTGGGCCGTTGAACACCGGGGAGCTGTTTTTT
CSASGPLNTGELFF
>many|NA|TRBJ1-6|TRBV27
TGTGCCAGCAGACCAGGCCGCTATAATTCACCCCTCCACTTT
CASRPGRYNSPLHF
>many|NA|TRBJ2-7|TRBV27
TGTGCCAGCAGTCTTCGGGACTCGAGCTCCTACGAGCAGTACTTC
CASSLRDSSSYEQYF
>NA|TRBD1|TRBJ2-4|TRBV11-3
TGTGCCAGCAGCTTAGGGAGACAGGGTCAGTACATTCAGTACTTC
CASSLGRQGQYIQYF
>once|NA|TRBJ1-3|TRBV30
TGTGCCTGGAGGGTCACCGGGAGTGGAAACACCATATATTTT
CAWRVTGSGNTIYF
>few|TRBD1|TRBJ2-1|TRBV29-1
TGCAGCGGACGCCGACAGGGATTTGGCTACAATGAGCAGTTCTTC
CSGRRQGFGYNEQFF
>few|NA|TRBJ1-3|TRBV14
TGTGCCAGCAGCCGGGCAAGACGAAACACCATATATTTT
CASSRARRNTIYF
>many|NA|TRBJ1-1|TRBV12-3/TRBV12-4
TGTGCCAGCAGACCGTACCTCAGAGCCAAAGCTGAAGCTTTCTTT
CASRPYLRAKAEAFF
>few|NA|TRBJ2-4|TRBV13
TGTGCCAGCAGCTCCCCGAGGGGGATTCAGTACTTC
CASSSPRGIQYF
>many|NA|TRBJ2-1|TRBV13
TGTGCCAGCAGCCCGCGGGACGGTGAGCAGTTCTTC
CASSPRDGEQFF
>few|NA|TRBJ2-7|TRBV19
TGTGCCAGTAGTATGGCGGCTAGCGCCAACTACGAGCAGTACTTC
CASSMAASANYEQYF
>many|NA|TRBJ2-2|TRBV28
TGTGCCAGCAGCCCTCCCCAACGGGAGCTGTTTTTT
CASSPPQRELFF
>many|TRBD2|TRBJ2-5|TRBV15
TGTGCCACCCGAATAAGCGGGAGCGGGGAGACCCAGTACTTC
CATRISGSGETQYF
>NA|NA|TRBJ2-3|TRBV7-3
TGTGCCAGCAGCTCCGGACTATTCACAGATACGCAGTATTTT
CASSSGLFTDTQYF
>few|NA|TRBJ2-6|TRBV24-1
TGTGCCACCAGTGATGCAGGGTCTGGGGCCAACGTCCTGACTTTC
CATSDAGSGANVLTF
>NA|TRBD1|TRBJ2-7|TRBV7-9
TGTGCCAGCAGCTTATATAGGACAGGGACCTACGAGCAGTACTTC
CASSLYRTGTYEQYF
>many|NA|TRBJ2-7|TRBV3-1
TGTGCCAGCAGCCAAGACATTGCGAGGGCCTACGAGCAGTACTTC
CASSQDIARAYEQYF